This TCR beta chain was sequenced for a study of post-analysis software for immune sequencing data (dated by TCRdb to about 2015). Notes on the research overall: Relapsing-remitting, secondary progressive and progressive-relapsing multiple sclerosis were recorded as disease courses, and subtype annotation was lacking for some patients. A subset of samples was prepared in parallel using single-end sample barcoding, then pooled and co-amplified after Illumina adapter ligation. Patient repertoires were compared against roughly 10 previously published healthy control repertoires from donors aged roughly 6 to 25 years.

Only a few counts were recorded for this clonotype. Its antigen is unknown. Per-base quality was not reported, and no clone a single base away is much larger than it. CDR1 is given as MNHEY and CDR2 as SVGAGI, both from the germline V gene. Spanning cysteine to phenylalanine, the CDR3 consists of 15 amino acids. This entry keeps only the CDR3 DNA: 45 bases, framed from base 1. To demonstrate the VDJtools post-analysis software, the study profiled TCR beta repertoires from the peripheral blood of approximately twelve young patients with multiple sclerosis. The multiple sclerosis patients were children and adolescents ranging in age from 6 to 15 years. Points the paper makes about the study in general: Significantly higher frequencies in patients than in controls were found for five TRBV segments, including TRBV5-6, TRBV5-1 and TRBV20-1. When samples were clustered directly using the F measure, samples prepared in the same batch co-clustered strongly, which prompted a batch-effect correction. The multiple sclerosis patient group was slightly younger than the control group. Compared with controls, multiple sclerosis patients had significantly lower normalized Chao1 diversity, a finding suggesting substantial peripheral T-cell clonal expansion.

The library was built by means of PCR. Sequenced on an Illumina HiSeq 2500. To reduce PCR and sequencing biases, unique molecular identifiers were built into the TCR beta cDNA libraries. Per 1 to 10 million input T cells, approximately 500,000 cDNA molecules were obtained, such that each molecule approximated one T cell. Patient libraries were prepared and sequenced with the same protocol used for the earlier healthy control dataset. Within a given batch, samples were prepared together, multiplexed and sequenced on the same HiSeq lane. The authors processed their data as follows. Raw barcoded reads were processed with MIGEC, and single-read molecular identifier groups were discarded before consensus assembly and CDR3 extraction. Clonotype tables were post-analysed with VDJtools, and diversity was normalized by down-sampling all datasets to the smallest sample size. In repertoire overlap clustering, CDR3 amino acid sequences, but not nucleotide sequences, were matched to correct batch-related cross-sample contamination. The public reads were reprocessed in TCRdb via fastp at Q25 and MiXCR, keeping in-frame beta chains. One record per CDR3 amino acid sequence lists the most common genes and DNA. The V and J calls here are based on TCRdb, not the publication. Present in this sample are roughly 800,000 distinct CDR3 sequences, approximately 53% of which were seen just once. Of the sample, under 6% falls within the top ten clones.

Here the chain combines TRBV6-5 and TRBJ2-5; 8 junctional bases match TRBD1. The tail of the sequence fits TRBJ2-7 better, so the J call may be wrong. Sequenced: blood. The receptor was isolated from a girl aged 10-17 years with multiple sclerosis. The CDR3 region has the sequence CASSSPGTGLDEQYF. The nucleotide sequence reads TGTGCCAGCAGTTCCCCCGGGACAGGTCTCGACGAGCAGTACTTC.